The 22 T cell receptor beta chains in this list originate from one sample, sequenced in a study of blood T cells in healthy people across ages. A second 7 to 11 cycle PCR used barcoded and J-beta primers. Via MiXCR, TCRdb re-called the 5' RACE reads, giving one row per CDR3 protein. The sample includes 650,000 or so distinct CDR3 sequences, about 51% of them seen just once. The specimen was blood. These receptors were taken from an elderly woman in good health.

The chain recombines TRBV20-1 with TRBJ2-2; no definite D call. Looked up from germline, CDR1 is DFQATT and CDR2 is SNEGSKA (reference sequence). V gave up 0 bases and J gave up 0 bases, with 5 bases separating them. CDR3 length: 14 amino acids. CDR3: CSAREHTNTGELFF. The CDR3 DNA reads as TGCAGTGCTAGAGAACACACGAACACCGGGGAGCTGTTTTTT.

In this sample, this clonotype turned up many times. J is TRBJ1-1 and V is TRBV29-1, with 10 nucleotides matching TRBD1. The CDR3 totals 15 residues. Per germline, CDR1 SQVTM and CDR2 ANQGSEA. J lost 0 bases, V lost 4 bases, and 5 bases had no gene match. The CDR3 nucleotides read TGCAGCGTTGGACAGGGGGCTTCCATGAACACTGAAGCTTTCTTT. Translation: CSVGQGASMNTEAFF.

This clonotype came up many times. A much larger clone sits a single nucleotide away, making a read error possible. This chain uses TRBV21-1 with TRBJ2-5; the table gives TRBD1 as D, unverified against the DNA. TRBV21-1 is a pseudogene locus. The CDR3 has 15 residues. The CDR3 region is CASSHPSWGNNEQYF. CDR3 nucleotides: TGTGCCAGCAGCCACCCGAGTTGGGGGAACAATGAGCAGTACTTC.

This clonotype was seen a few times. The chain employs TRBV6-6 and TRBJ2-7; the match to TRBD1 covers 8 bases. Germline CDR1 MNHNY, CDR2 SVGAGI (reference sequence). CDR3 length: 12 residues. V lost 6 bases and J lost 4; bases outside the gene matches: 2. CDR3 amino acids: CASRGQGYEQYF. The CDR3 DNA sequence: TGTGCCAGCAGAGGACAGGGTTACGAGCAGTACTTC.

Points on this clonotype: A clone one base away is much larger, so this may be a read error. The V call is TRBV20-1, the J call TRBJ2-3, with a weak D call TRBD2 (7 bases). CDR3 length: 18 amino acids. The ends were cut back, 5 bases at V and 4 bases at J, with 28 bases in the middle. Germline V gene data show CDR1 as DFQATT and CDR2 as SNEGSKA (reference sequence). CDR3 DNA sequence: TGCAGTGCTCAAAACCAGAGGGGGGGGGTCAACAGGGCAGATACGCAGTATTTT. This codes for CSAQNQRGGVNRADTQYF.

This clonotype was counted many times. The chain has TRBV3-1 and TRBJ2-3, with D uncertain. This CDR3 region has 16 residues. Trimming cost V 2 bases and J 0 bases, with 12 bases left between them. The germline CDR1 and CDR2 sequences are LGHDT and YNNKEL (reference sequence). The CDR3 is CASSQKRHESTDTQYF. CDR3 bases: TGTGCCAGCAGCCAAAAAAGACACGAGAGCACAGATACGCAGTATTTT.

The J gene is TRBJ2-1, the V gene TRBV2; tentatively, D is TRBD2 (5 bases). The CDR3 has 13 amino acids. Germline CDR1 reads SNHLY; CDR2 reads FYNNEI. Trimming took 7 bases from V and 4 from J, leaving 11 bases between them. CDR3 sequence reads: CASTLDFYNEQFF. In nucleotides, the CDR3 is TGTGCCAGCACTTTGGACTTTTACAATGAGCAGTTCTTC.

The J gene is TRBJ1-1, the V gene TRBV9, with 8 bases lining up with TRBD1. Looked up from germline, CDR1 is SGDLS and CDR2 is YYNGEE. This CDR3 comprises 15 residues. Germline trimming cut 3 bases from V and 1 base from J; bases unmatched to any gene: 5. This chain's CDR3 is CASSDVDRENTEAFF. The CDR3 DNA sequence: TGTGCCAGCAGCGATGTGGACAGGGAGAACACTGAAGCTTTCTTT.

Notes on this clonotype: A single base separates this from a much larger clone, so it may be a read error. V is TRBV7-2 and J is TRBJ2-3, with D possibly matching TRBD2 (5 bases). The CDR3 spans 14 residues. Germline V gene lookup returns CDR1 SGHTA and CDR2 FQGNSA. Trimming pared 5 bases from V and 1 base from J, leaving 10 bases between. The CDR3 here is CASSIVGGTDTQYF. CDR3 nucleotides: TGTGCCAGCAGCATTGTCGGGGGCACAGATACGCAGTATTTT.

This clonotype came up many times. The rearrangement uses TRBV12-3 or TRBV12-4 and TRBJ2-1; tentative D call: TRBD1 (6 bases). The CDR3 runs 13 residues. The ends were cut back, 5 bases at V and 7 bases at J, with 12 bases in the middle. CDR3 sequence: CASSILRGNEQFF. In DNA form, the CDR3 reads TGTGCCAGCAGTATTCTGAGGGGGAATGAGCAGTTCTTC.

The chain joins TRBV20-1 to TRBJ1-2; TRBD1 matches at 7 bases. CDR3 length: 15 amino acids. V gave up 2 bases and J gave up 1 base; unmatched junction bases: 7. The germline gives CDR1 DFQATT, CDR2 SNEGSKA (reference sequence). The CDR3 DNA follows: TGCAGTGCTAGAAATGGGGACAGCGATAACTATGGCTACACCTTC. Its protein is CSARNGDSDNYGYTF.

The V call is TRBV14, the J call TRBJ2-1; D not resolved. Trimming shortened V by 2 bases and J by 0 bases, and 14 bases separated the two germline ends. CDR1 and CDR2 (germline): SGHDN, FVKESK. The CDR3 length is 17 residues. The CDR3 loop reads CASSQLEWRVSYNEQFF. The CDR3 bases are TGTGCCAGCAGCCAATTGGAGTGGCGAGTCTCCTACAATGAGCAGTTCTTC.

This clonotype was recorded at least ten times. The rearrangement joins TRBV10-3 to TRBJ2-3; D may match TRBD1 or TRBD2 (6 bases each). V gave up 3 bases and J gave up 0 bases, with 13 bases separating them. Germline V gives CDR1 ENHRY, CDR2 SYGVKD. The CDR3 is 16 residues long. The CDR3 spells CAISEGRGGSTDTQYF. CDR3 bases: TGTGCCATCAGTGAAGGTAGAGGGGGGAGCACAGATACGCAGTATTTT.

In nucleotides, the CDR3 is TGTGCCATCAGTGATTTAACAGTCTTCCTAGGGACCGGGGCCAACGTCCTGACTTTC. Amino acids: CAISDLTVFLGTGANVLTF. The chain combines TRBV10-3 with TRBJ2-6, with D perhaps assigned TRBD1 or TRBD2 (5 bases each). This CDR3 is built from 19 residues. CDR1 and CDR2 (germline): ENHRY, SYGVKD. Deletions cut 3 bases from V and 4 bases from J, with 22 bases between.

This clonotype was detected once. V and J are TRBV2 and TRBJ2-1; 8 bases are shared with TRBD1. The CDR3 is made up of 13 amino acids. Germline V lookup: CDR1 SNHLY, CDR2 FYNNEI. With 8 bases clipped from V and 7 bases from J, the junction kept 7 bases outside the gene matches. The CDR3 nucleotides read TGTGCCAGCGGTCAGGGGGCTAAAAATGAGCAGTTCTTC. The encoded protein is CASGQGAKNEQFF.

The chain carries TRBV7-8 and TRBJ2-7; no clear D. Trimming stripped 0 bases from V and 2 bases from J, with 8 bases between. Germline-derived CDR1 and CDR2 are SGHVS and FQNEAQ. The CDR3 loop spans 14 amino acids. The CDR3 loop reads CASSLAVTPYEQYF. CDR3 sequence (DNA): TGTGCCAGCAGCTTAGCCGTGACACCCTACGAGCAGTACTTC.

As concerns this clonotype: With a much larger clone just one base away, this may be a read error. This chain connects TRBV20-1 to TRBJ2-1; no reliable D call. Germline CDR1 reads DFQATT; CDR2 reads SNEGSKA (reference sequence). This CDR3 region has 13 residues. DNA of the CDR3: TGCAGTGCCGAGTCGGCCTCCTACAATGGGCAGTTCTTC. Translating it yields CSAESASYNGQFF.

This clonotype has at least ten counts. The chain joins TRBV5-1 to TRBJ2-3, with D uncertain. The CDR3 loop spans 14 amino acids. The V gene lost 3 bases and the J gene lost 4 bases, with 12 bases spanning the gap. Germline V lookup: CDR1 SGHRS, CDR2 YFSETQ. CDR3 sequence (DNA): TGCGCCAGCAGCTACCCATCTAGTTCAGATACGCAGTATTTT. Translation gives CASSYPSSSDTQYF. The full variable domain, in which reference TRBV5-1 and TRBJ2-3 provide the parts outside the CDR3, is KAGVTQTPRYLIKTRGQQVTLSCSPISGHRSVSWYQQTPGQGLQFLFEYFSETQRNKGNFPGRFSGRQFSNSRSEMNVSTLELGDSALYLCASSYPSSSDTQYFGPGTRLTVL.

A note on this clonotype: This may come from a read error, since a much larger clone is one base off. This rearrangement joins TRBV5-6 to TRBJ2-1; D unclear. Germline loops: CDR1 SGHDT, CDR2 YYEEEE. CDR3 size: 12 residues. The CDR3 DNA reads TGTGCCAGCAGCGTGCTCTACAATGGGCAGTTCTTC. Protein product: CASSVLYNGQFF.

The J gene is TRBJ2-7, the V gene TRBV3-1; D gene unclear. The germline CDR1 and CDR2 sequences are LGHDT and YNNKEL (reference sequence). V dropped 4 bases and J dropped 7 bases, with 14 bases sitting between them. This CDR3 spans 13 amino acids. The CDR3 reads CASSRHADGEQYF. CDR3 bases: TGTGCCAGCAGCCGCCACGCGGACGGAGAGCAGTACTTC.

This clonotype occurred a few times. The rearrangement joins TRBV29-1 to TRBJ2-3; a weak D match, TRBD1 (6 bases). Germline V lookup: CDR1 SQVTM, CDR2 ANQGSEA. Trimming took 7 bases from V and 2 from J, leaving 13 bases between them. The CDR3 extends over 13 amino acids. This CDR3 reads CSAQRGNTDTQYF. For the CDR3, the DNA is TGCAGCGCCCAAAGGGGGAACACAGATACGCAGTATTTT.

The chain has TRBV5-7 and TRBJ2-1, with 8 bases identical to TRBD1. TRBV5-7 is an ORF; its function is uncertain. The CDR3 is made up of 15 amino acids. J gave up 8 bases and V 4 bases, and 11 bases lay outside the gene matches. DNA for the CDR3: TGTGCCAGCAGCCACCCAGGGCGCAGGGGGCATGAGCAGTTCTTC. It encodes CASSHPGRRGHEQFF.